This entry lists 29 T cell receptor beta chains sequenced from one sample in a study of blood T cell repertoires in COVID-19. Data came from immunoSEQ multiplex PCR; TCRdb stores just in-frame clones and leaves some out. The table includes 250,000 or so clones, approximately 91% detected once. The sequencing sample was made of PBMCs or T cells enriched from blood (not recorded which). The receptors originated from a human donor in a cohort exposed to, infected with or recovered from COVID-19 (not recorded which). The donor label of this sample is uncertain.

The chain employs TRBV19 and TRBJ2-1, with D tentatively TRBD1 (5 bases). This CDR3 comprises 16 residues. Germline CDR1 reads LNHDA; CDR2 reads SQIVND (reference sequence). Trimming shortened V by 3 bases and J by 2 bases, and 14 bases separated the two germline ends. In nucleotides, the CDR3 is TGTGCCAGTAGTATTGATAAAGGGGTGCCCTACAATGAGCAGTTCTTC. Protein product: CASSIDKGVPYNEQFF.

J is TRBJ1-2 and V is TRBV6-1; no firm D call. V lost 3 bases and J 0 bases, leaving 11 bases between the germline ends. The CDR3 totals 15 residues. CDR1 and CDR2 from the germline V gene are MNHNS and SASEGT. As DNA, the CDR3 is TGTGCCAGCAGTGATCTACTTCGTACTAACTATGGCTACACCTTC. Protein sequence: CASSDLLRTNYGYTF.

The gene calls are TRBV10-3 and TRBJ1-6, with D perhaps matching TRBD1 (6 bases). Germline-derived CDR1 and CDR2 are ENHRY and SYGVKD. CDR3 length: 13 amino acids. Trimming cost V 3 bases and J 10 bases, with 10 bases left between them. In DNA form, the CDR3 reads TGTGCCATCAGTGATAGGGACACATCACCCCTCCACTTT. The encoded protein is CAISDRDTSPLHF.

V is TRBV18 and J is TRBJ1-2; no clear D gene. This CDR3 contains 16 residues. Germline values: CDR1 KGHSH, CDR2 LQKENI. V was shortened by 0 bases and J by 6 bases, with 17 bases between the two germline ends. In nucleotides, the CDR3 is TGTGCCAGCTCACCACCGTTTCCCGACGTCCAGGATGGCTACACCTTC. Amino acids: CASSPPFPDVQDGYTF.

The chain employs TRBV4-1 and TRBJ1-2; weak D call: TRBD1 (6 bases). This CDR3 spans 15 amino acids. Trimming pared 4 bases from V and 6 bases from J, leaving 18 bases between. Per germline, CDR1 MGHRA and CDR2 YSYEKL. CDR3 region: CASSPRQALLDGYTF. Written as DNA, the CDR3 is TGCGCCAGCAGCCCCCGACAGGCTTTATTGGATGGCTACACCTTC.

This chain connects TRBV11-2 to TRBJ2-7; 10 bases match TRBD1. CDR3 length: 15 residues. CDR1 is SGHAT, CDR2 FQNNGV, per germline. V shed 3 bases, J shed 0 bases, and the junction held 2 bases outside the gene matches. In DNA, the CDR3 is TGTGCCAGCAGCTTGAGACAGGGGGCCTCCTACGAGCAGTACTTC. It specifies CASSLRQGASYEQYF.

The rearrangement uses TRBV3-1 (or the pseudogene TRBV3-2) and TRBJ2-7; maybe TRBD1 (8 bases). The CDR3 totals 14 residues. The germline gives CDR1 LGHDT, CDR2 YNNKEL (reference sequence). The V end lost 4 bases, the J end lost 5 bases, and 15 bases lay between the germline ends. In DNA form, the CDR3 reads TGTGCCAGCAGCCGTGGACAGGGAGGGGACGAGCAGTACTTC. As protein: CASSRGQGGDEQYF.

CDR3 protein: CASSFWRGDYNEQFF. CDR3 in DNA: TGCGCCAGCAGCTTTTGGCGGGGGGACTACAATGAGCAGTTCTTC. The rearrangement joins TRBV5-1 to TRBJ2-1, with TRBD2 matching 8 bases. The CDR3 spans 15 residues. The germline V gene encodes CDR1 SGHRS and CDR2 YFSETQ. V was pared by 2 bases and J by 3 bases, with 4 bases of the junction left unmatched.

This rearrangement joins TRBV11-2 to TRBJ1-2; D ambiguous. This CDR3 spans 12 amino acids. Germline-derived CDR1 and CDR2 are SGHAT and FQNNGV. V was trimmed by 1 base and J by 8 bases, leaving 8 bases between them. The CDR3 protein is CASSLVPRGYTF. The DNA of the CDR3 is TGTGCCAGCAGCTTAGTGCCCCGGGGCTACACCTTC.

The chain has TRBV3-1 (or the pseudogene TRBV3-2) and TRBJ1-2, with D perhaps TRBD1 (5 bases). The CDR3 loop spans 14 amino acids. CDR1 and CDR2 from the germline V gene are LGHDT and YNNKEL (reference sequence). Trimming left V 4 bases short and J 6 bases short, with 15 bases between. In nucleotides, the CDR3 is TGTGCCAGCAGCCCGGAAGCCGGAGGGGATGGCTACACCTTC. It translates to CASSPEAGGDGYTF.

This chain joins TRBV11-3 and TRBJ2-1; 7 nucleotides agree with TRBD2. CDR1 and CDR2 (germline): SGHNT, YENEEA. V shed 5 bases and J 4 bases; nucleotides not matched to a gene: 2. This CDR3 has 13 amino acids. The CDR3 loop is CASSLRGYNEQFF. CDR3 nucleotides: TGTGCCAGCAGCCTGCGGGGGTACAATGAGCAGTTCTTC.

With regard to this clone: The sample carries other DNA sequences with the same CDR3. CDR3 DNA sequence: TGTGCCAGTAGTCCGGGACACTCCTACGAGCAGTACTTC. Translating gives CASSPGHSYEQYF. V usage is TRBV19 and J usage is TRBJ2-7; tentative D call: TRBD1 (6 bases). CDR1 and CDR2 from the germline V gene are LNHDA and SQIVND (reference sequence). Trimming took off 5 bases at V and 0 bases at J, with 8 bases between the two ends. The CDR3 is made up of 13 amino acids.

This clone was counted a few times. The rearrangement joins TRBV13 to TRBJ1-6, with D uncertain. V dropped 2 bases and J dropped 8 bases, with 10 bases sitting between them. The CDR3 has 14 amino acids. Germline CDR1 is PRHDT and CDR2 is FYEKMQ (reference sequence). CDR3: CASSLTPRDSPLHF. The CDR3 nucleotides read TGTGCCAGCAGCTTAACCCCCCGAGATTCACCCCTCCACTTT.

CDR3 DNA sequence: TGTGCCACCGGACAGGGTCGTGGGTCGGCCGGGGAGCTGTTTTTT. This encodes CATGQGRGSAGELFF. The chain employs TRBV24-1 and TRBJ2-2, with TRBD1 identical over 8 bases. Germline CDR1 KGHDR, CDR2 SFDVKD. V lost 9 bases, J lost 6 bases, and 11 bases stayed unmatched. This CDR3 comprises 15 residues.

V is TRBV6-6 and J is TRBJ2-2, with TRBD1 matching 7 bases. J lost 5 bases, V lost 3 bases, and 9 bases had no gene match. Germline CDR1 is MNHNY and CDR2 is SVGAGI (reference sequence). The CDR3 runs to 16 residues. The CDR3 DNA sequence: TGTGCCAGCAGTTATTCTGGACAGGTGGGAACCGGGGAGCTGTTTTTT. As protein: CASSYSGQVGTGELFF.

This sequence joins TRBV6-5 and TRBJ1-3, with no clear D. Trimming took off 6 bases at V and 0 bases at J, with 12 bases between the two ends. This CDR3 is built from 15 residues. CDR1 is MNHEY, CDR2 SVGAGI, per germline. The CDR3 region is CASSPRTVSGNTIYF. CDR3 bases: TGTGCCAGCAGCCCACGGACTGTCTCTGGAAACACCATATATTTT.

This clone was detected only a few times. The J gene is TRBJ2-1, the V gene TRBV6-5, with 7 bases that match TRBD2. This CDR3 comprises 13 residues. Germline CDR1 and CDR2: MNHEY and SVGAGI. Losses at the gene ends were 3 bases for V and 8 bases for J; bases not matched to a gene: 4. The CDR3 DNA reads TGTGCCAGCAGTTATAGGACTAGGGATGAGCAGTTCTTC. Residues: CASSYRTRDEQFF.

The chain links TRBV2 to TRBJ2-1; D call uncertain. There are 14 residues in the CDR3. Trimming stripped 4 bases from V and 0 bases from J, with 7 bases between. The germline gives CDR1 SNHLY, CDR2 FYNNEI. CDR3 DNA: TGTGCCAGCAGTGTAAGAGCCTCCTACAATGAGCAGTTCTTC. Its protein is CASSVRASYNEQFF.

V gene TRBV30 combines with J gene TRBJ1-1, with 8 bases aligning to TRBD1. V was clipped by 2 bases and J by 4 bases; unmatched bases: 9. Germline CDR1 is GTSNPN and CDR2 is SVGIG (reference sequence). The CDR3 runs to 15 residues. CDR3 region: CAWSTNGQGITEAFF. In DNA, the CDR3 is TGTGCCTGGAGTACAAATGGACAGGGAATCACTGAAGCTTTCTTT.

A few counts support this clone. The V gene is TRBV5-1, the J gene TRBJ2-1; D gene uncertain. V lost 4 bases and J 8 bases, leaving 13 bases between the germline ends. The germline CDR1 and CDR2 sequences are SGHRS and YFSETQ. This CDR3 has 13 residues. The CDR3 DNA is TGCGCCAGCAGCCTGTCGGGTGCGCATGAGCAGTTCTTC. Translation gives CASSLSGAHEQFF.

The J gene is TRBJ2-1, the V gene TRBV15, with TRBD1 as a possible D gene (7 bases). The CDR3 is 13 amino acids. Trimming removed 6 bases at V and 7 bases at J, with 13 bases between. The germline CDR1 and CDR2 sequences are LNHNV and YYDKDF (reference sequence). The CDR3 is CATREGAGNEQFF. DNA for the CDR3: TGTGCCACCAGGGAGGGGGCGGGTAATGAGCAGTTCTTC.

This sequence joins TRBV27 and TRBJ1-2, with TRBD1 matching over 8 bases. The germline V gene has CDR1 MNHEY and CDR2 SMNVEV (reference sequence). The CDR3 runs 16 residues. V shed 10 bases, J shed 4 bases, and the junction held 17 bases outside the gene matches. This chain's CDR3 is CATSGYWSGGIYGYTF. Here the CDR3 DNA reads TGTGCCACCAGCGGGTATTGGTCAGGGGGCATCTATGGCTACACCTTC.

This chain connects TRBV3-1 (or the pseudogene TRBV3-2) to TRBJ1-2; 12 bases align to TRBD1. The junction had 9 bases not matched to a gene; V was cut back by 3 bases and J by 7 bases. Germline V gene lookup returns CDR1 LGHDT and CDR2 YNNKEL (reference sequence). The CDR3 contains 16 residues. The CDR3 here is CASSQGKGQGASGYTF. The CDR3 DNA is TGTGCCAGCAGCCAGGGAAAGGGACAGGGGGCTTCTGGCTACACCTTC.

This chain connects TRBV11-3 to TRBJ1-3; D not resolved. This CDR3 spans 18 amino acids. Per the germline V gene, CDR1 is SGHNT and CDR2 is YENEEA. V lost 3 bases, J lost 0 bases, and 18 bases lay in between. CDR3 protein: CASSFELTQPSSGNTIYF. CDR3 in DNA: TGTGCCAGCAGCTTTGAATTAACGCAGCCTAGCTCTGGAAACACCATATATTTT.

The CDR3 coding sequence is TGTGCCAGCAGTTTGGTTGGGCCAGGGAGGGGGAGCACTGAAGCTTTCTTT. It is translated as CASSLVGPGRGSTEAFF. V and J are TRBV27 and TRBJ1-1, with TRBD1 as a possible D gene (6 bases). CDR1 and CDR2 (germline): MNHEY, SMNVEV (reference sequence). The CDR3 loop spans 17 amino acids. With 3 bases removed from V and 4 bases from J, the gap between germline ends came to 21 bases.

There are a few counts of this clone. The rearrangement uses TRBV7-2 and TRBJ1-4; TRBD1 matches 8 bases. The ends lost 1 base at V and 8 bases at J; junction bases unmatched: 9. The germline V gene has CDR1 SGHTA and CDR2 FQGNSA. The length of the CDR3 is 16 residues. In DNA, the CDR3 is TGTGCCAGCAGCTTAGACCGCTTTGGACAGGGCGAAAAACTGTTTTTT. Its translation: CASSLDRFGQGEKLFF.

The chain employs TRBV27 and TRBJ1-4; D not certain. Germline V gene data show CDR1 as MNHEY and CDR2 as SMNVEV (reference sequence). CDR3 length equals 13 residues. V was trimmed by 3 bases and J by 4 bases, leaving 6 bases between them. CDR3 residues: CASSLFINEKLFF. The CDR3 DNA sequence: TGTGCCAGCAGTTTGTTCATTAATGAAAAACTGTTTTTT.

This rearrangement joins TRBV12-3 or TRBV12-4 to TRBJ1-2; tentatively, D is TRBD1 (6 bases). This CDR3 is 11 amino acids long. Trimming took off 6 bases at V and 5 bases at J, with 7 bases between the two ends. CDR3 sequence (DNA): TGTGCCAGCAGCACAGGGTATGGCTACACCTTC. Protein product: CASSTGYGYTF.

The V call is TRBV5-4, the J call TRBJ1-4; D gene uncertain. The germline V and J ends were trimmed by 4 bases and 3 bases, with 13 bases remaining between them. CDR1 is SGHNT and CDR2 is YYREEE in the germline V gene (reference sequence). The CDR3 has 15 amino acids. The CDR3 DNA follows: TGTGCCAGCAGCCCCTCCGGGTCAGCTAATGAAAAACTGTTTTTT. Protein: CASSPSGSANEKLFF.